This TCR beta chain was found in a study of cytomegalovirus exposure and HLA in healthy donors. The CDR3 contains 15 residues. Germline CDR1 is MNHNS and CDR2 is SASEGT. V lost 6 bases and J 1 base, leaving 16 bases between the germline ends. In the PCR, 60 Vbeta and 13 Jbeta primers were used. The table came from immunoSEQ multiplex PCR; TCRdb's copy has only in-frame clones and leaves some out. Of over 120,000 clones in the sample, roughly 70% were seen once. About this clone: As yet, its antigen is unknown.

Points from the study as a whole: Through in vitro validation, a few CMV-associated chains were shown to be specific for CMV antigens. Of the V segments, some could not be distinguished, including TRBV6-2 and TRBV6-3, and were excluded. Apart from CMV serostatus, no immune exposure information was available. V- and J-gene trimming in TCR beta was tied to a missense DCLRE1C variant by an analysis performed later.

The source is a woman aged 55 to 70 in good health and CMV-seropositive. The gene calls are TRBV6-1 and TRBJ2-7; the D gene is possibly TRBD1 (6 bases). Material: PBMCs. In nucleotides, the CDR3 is TGTGCCAGCAGCACAACTGGGACAACTTCCTACGAGCAGTACTTC. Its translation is CASSTTGTTSYEQYF.